One T cell receptor (beta chain) is described in this entry. Its antigen remains unknown. Quantitative molecular-barcoded 5'-RACE generated the TCR beta libraries. TCRdb analysed the 5' RACE reads with MiXCR anew, one entry per CDR3 protein. The repertoire has 150,000 to 200,000 distinct CDR3 sequences, 13% of them found once; the top ten carry 9.5% to 11%. The data belong to a study of CD8 T cells in ankylosing spondylitis. Germline V lookup: CDR1 MNHNS, CDR2 SASEGT. CDR3 length: 14 residues. V lost 6 bases to trimming and J lost 7 bases; unmatched junction nucleotides: 8. The study, taken as a whole, reports: According to the report, clones linked to the disease were significantly enriched in matched synovial fluid samples taken from ankylosing spondylitis patients.

The sequencing input was blood, either unsorted or a sorted T cell fraction (not recorded which). The rearrangement joins TRBV6-1 to TRBJ1-4, with 7 bases matching TRBD1. The receptor was derived from a female donor with ankylosing spondylitis or in good health (not recorded which). The CDR3: CASREPGQSEKLFF. DNA for the CDR3: TGTGCCAGCAGGGAACCGGGACAGAGTGAAAAACTGTTTTTT.